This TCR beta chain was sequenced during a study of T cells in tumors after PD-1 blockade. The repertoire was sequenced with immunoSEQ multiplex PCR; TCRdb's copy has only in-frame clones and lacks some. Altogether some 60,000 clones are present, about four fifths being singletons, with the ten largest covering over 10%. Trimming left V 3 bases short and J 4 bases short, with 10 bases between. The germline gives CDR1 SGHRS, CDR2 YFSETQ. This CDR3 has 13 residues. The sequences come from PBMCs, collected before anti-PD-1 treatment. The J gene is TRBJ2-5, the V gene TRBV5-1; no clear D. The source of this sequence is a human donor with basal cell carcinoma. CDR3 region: CASSYGLVETQYF. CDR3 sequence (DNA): TGCGCCAGCAGCTACGGGTTGGTAGAGACCCAGTACTTC.